The source of this TCR beta chain is a study of control samples from healthy donors and cancer patients. The assay was immunoSEQ multiplex PCR, and TCRdb's table has in-frame clones only and misses some. The sample lists about 140,000 clones; 88% were seen once. The V and J ends lost 2 bases and 1 base respectively, with 13 bases between them. Germline CDR1 reads MNHEY; CDR2 reads SVGAGI. The CDR3 runs 16 residues. The V gene is TRBV6-5, the J gene TRBJ2-3; weak D call: TRBD2 (5 bases). The sample taken for sequencing was blood. This clonotype was obtained from a young man in good health. In nucleotides, the CDR3 is TGTGCCAGCAGTTACGCGGGCAACCTCGGCACAGATACGCAGTATTTT. It is translated as CASSYAGNLGTDTQYF.